Below, 2 T cell receptor beta chains from the same sample are listed, as sequenced in a study of Ad26.COV2.S vaccination and SARS-CoV-2 variants. Here immunoSEQ multiplex PCR was the method, and the copy in TCRdb shows in-frame clones only, minus some. Among some 410,000 clones listed, roughly 90% were seen once. As to treatment: over 15 received Ad26.COV2.S at low or high dose, single or two shots; roughly 5 received placebo; per-sample allocation not given. Collection of samples fell on day 63 after the first vaccine or placebo injection. The specimen comprised peripheral blood, sampled in a trial of Ad26.COV2.S vaccine versus placebo. These receptors came from a person between 18 and 60 years old who received the Ad26.COV2.S COVID-19 vaccine or a placebo.

The gene calls are TRBV6-5 and TRBJ2-5, with D possibly called TRBD1 or TRBD2 (5 bases each). This CDR3 comprises 14 residues. V dropped 8 bases and J dropped 2 bases, with 15 bases sitting between them. Per the germline V gene, CDR1 is MNHEY and CDR2 is SVGAGI. The CDR3 loop reads CASGGRTIQETQYF. The CDR3 DNA reads as TGTGCCAGCGGGGGACGGACCATACAAGAGACCCAGTACTTC.

The chain carries TRBV25-1 and TRBJ1-1; D is undetermined. Germline assignment: CDR1 MGHDK and CDR2 SYGVNS. The CDR3 runs to 11 residues. V lost 1 base, J lost 8 bases, and 5 bases lay in between. The CDR3 nucleotides are TGTGCCAGCAGTGAATTCTTCGAAGCTTTCTTT. This translates into CASSEFFEAFF.